The next 11 T cell receptor beta chains were all read from a single sample in a study of identical twins. Using its own MiXCR run on the 5' RACE reads, TCRdb lists one record per CDR3 protein. The data show 1.5 million to 2 million distinct CDR3 sequences, with 32% seen just once and about 0.27% held by the top ten. Sample: cord blood. The source is a newborn girl in good health.

The chain links TRBV20-1 to TRBJ1-5; D is uncertain. Deletions cut 4 bases from V and 6 bases from J, with 28 bases between. Germline V gives CDR1 DFQATT, CDR2 SNEGSKA (reference sequence). This CDR3 comprises 18 residues. The CDR3 here is CSATVGRPYRVEGQPQHF. The CDR3 DNA follows: TGCAGTGCTACTGTAGGTCGGCCATATAGGGTTGAGGGTCAGCCCCAGCATTTT.

The chain couples TRBV7-8 to TRBJ2-3; 7 bases fit TRBD1. Germline-derived CDR1 and CDR2 are SGHVS and FQNEAQ. The CDR3 runs to 17 residues. V trimming: 5 bases; J trimming: 2 bases; junction bases outside the gene matches: 13. CDR3 region: CASSKPYDRAITDTQYF. CDR3 nucleotides: TGTGCCAGCAGCAAGCCTTATGACAGGGCCATCACAGATACGCAGTATTTT. The entire variable domain, with the rest obtained from reference TRBV7-8 and TRBJ2-3, is as follows: GAGVSQSPRYKVAKRGQDVALRCDPISGHVSLFWYQQALGQGPEFLTYFQNEAQLDKSGLPSDRFFAERPEGSVSTLKIQRTQQEDSAVYLCASSKPYDRAITDTQYFGPGTRLTVL.

The sample holds a few counts of this clonotype. The chain employs TRBV3-1 and TRBJ2-1; 9 nucleotides match TRBD1. After removal of 3 bases from V and 5 bases from J, the junction contained 2 bases not matched to a gene. The germline gives CDR1 LGHDT, CDR2 YNNKEL (reference sequence). This CDR3 comprises 14 residues. CDR3 in amino acids: CASSHGTGNNEQFF. The CDR3 nucleotides are TGTGCCAGCAGCCATGGGACAGGGAACAATGAGCAGTTCTTC.

The chain carries TRBV20-1 and TRBJ1-2, with a possible D match to TRBD1 (5 bases). Germline CDR1 reads DFQATT; CDR2 reads SNEGSKA (reference sequence). CDR3 length: 11 amino acids. Trimming shortened V by 2 bases and J by 8 bases, and 9 bases separated the two germline ends. CDR3 in DNA: TGCAGTGCTAGAAAGGGGTGGGGCTACACCTTC. Residues: CSARKGWGYTF.

Regarding this clonotype: A junction boundary mismatches the germline segment, possibly from a read error. This chain links TRBV5-1 with TRBJ2-5; 7 bases line up with TRBD2. The J call may be wrong; the DNA end is better matched by TRBJ2-7. CDR3 size: 14 residues. Per germline, CDR1 SGHRS and CDR2 YFSETQ. The CDR3 DNA reads TGCGCCAGCAACTTGGCTAGCGGTACCTACGAGCAGTACTTC. Amino acids: CASNLASGTYEQYF.

The V and J genes are TRBV7-2 and TRBJ1-2; perhaps TRBD1 as D (6 bases). V gave up 1 base and J gave up 2 bases, with 11 bases separating them. The CDR3 has 15 amino acids. Germline V gene sequence: CDR1 SGHTA, CDR2 FQGNSA. The CDR3 sequence: CASSLVIRGNYGYTF. The DNA for the CDR3 is TGTGCCAGCAGCTTAGTAATAAGGGGGAACTATGGCTACACCTTC.

This clonotype appeared once. A clone one base away is much larger, so this may be a read error. The J gene is TRBJ2-7, the V gene TRBV4-2, with 7 bases lining up with TRBD1. The J call may be incorrect, as the DNA end agrees better with TRBJ2-5. Germline assignment: CDR1 LGHNA and CDR2 YNFKEQ. CDR3 length equals 14 residues. This CDR3 is CAGSPTGSKETQYF. As DNA, the CDR3 is TGTGCCGGCAGCCCGACAGGGAGTAAGGAGACCCAGTACTTC.

This clonotype was seen ten or more times. The chain combines TRBV27 with TRBJ1-1; D may be TRBD1 (5 bases). Germline V CDR1 and CDR2: MNHEY, SMNVEV (reference sequence). The CDR3 sequence is 14 residues long. The ends were cut back, 2 bases at V and 5 bases at J, with 12 bases in the middle. The CDR3, as DNA: TGTGCCAGCAGTTTAGGGGGGGGGAGGACTGAAGCTTTCTTT. This sequence encodes CASSLGGGRTEAFF.

On this clonotype itself: At one end, the junction sequence differs from germline, possibly due to a read error. The V call is TRBV11-3, the J call TRBJ2-1; TRBD1 or TRBD2 may be the D gene (6 bases each). This CDR3 region has 18 residues. Germline CDR1 is SGHNT and CDR2 is YENEEA. CDR3 protein: CASSLGGFAGSENNEQFF. CDR3 nucleotide sequence: TGTGCCAGTAGCTTAGGGGGGTTTGCGGGATCCGAAAACAATGAGCAGTTCTTC.

This chain uses TRBV18 with TRBJ2-3; D is uncertain. The CDR3 totals 16 residues. The V gene's germline CDR1 is KGHSH and CDR2 LQKENI. Between the trimmed V and J ends, which lost 0 bases and 1 base, there was a span of 11 bases. The CDR3 bases are TGTGCCAGCTCACCACCTTGGAATCGGGGCACAGATACGCAGTATTTT. Translated: CASSPPWNRGTDTQYF.

This clonotype came up many times. The V and J genes are TRBV29-1 and TRBJ2-7; D not resolved. Deletions cut 7 bases from V and 1 base from J, with 8 bases between. The CDR3 runs to 11 residues. Germline V gene sequence: CDR1 SQVTM, CDR2 ANQGSEA. CDR3 in amino acids: CSAKGSYEQYF. The CDR3 nucleotides are TGCAGCGCCAAAGGGTCCTACGAGCAGTACTTC.